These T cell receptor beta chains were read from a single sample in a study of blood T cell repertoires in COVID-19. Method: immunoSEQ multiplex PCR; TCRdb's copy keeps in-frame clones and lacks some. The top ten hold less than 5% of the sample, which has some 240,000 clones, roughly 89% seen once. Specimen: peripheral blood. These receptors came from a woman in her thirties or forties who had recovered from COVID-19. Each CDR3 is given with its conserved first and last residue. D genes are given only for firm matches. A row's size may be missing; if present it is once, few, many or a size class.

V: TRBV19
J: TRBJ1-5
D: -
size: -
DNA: TGTGCCAGTAGTATAGGACCACAGGGAAATGGGGGCAATCAGCCCCAGCATTTT
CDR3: CASSIGPQGNGGNQPQHF

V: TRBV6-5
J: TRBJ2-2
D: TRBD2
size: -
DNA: TGTGCCACCCTTAGGCTAGCGGGGGGGGAGCTGTTTTTT
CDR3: CATLRLAGGELFF

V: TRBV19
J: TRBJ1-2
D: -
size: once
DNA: TGTGCCAGTAGTATGGGGGGACCCTATGGCTACACCTTC
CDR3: CASSMGGPYGYTF

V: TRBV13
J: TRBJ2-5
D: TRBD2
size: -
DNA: TGTGCCAGCAGGCGGGAGGGCCTCGAGGAGACCCAGTACTTC
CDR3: CASRREGLEETQYF

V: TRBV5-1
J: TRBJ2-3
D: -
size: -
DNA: TGCGCCAGCAGCTTCTTAGATACGCAGTATTTT
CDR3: CASSFLDTQYF

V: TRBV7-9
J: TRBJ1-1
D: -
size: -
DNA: TGTGCCAGCAGCTTAGCAGGGTGGGGCGCTGAAGCTTTCTTT
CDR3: CASSLAGWGAEAFF

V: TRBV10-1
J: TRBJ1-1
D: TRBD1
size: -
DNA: TGCGCCAGCACCCTTCCTCAAGGGGGCTCCCTAATGAACACTGAAGCTTTCTTT
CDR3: CASTLPQGGSLMNTEAFF

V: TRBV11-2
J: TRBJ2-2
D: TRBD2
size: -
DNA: TGTGCCAGCAGCTTACGGGGTAGCGGGGGGTCCGGGGAGCTGTTTTTT
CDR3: CASSLRGSGGSGELFF

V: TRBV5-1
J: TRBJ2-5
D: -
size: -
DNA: TGCGCCAGCAGGAAAAGTGGACAGAAAATACAAGAGACCCAGTACTTC
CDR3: CASRKSGQKIQETQYF

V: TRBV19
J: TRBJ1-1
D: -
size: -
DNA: TGTGCCAGTGGGTCTGCGGGGACTGAAGCTTTCTTT
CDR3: CASGSAGTEAFF